This is a list of T cell receptor beta chains from one sample in a study of shared clonotypes between healthy human individuals. Some clones are missing from TCRdb's copy, which holds only in-frame ones; the method was immunoSEQ multiplex PCR. This sample has approximately 500,000 clones, with more than 65% found just once. Source material: PBMCs. Every receptor here comes from a woman in her thirties or forties in good health. Some clones in this sample may be carry-over from other donors' samples. Both conserved end residues are part of each CDR3. Each record gives: V gene, J gene, clone size, D gene, CDR3 DNA, CDR3 protein. D genes are given only for firm matches. Rows may omit the clone size; those that give it use once, few, many or a size class.

TRBV28,TRBJ2-5,.,TRBD1,TGTGCCAGCAGTTTATACCGGGACAGGGGTCGGGAGACCCAGTACTTC,CASSLYRDRGRETQYF
TRBV19,TRBJ1-5,.,.,TGTGCCAGTATCGGGCCCGAGGGGCAGCATTTT,CASIGPEGQHF
TRBV18,TRBJ2-7,.,TRBD2,TGTGCCAGCCATGGGGGGGGTGGCTACGAGCAGTACTTC,CASHGGGGYEQYF
TRBV30,TRBJ1-2,.,.,TGTGCCTGGAGAAAGGAATGGGTTTCTAACTATGGCTACACCTTC,CAWRKEWVSNYGYTF
TRBV7-3,TRBJ2-3,.,TRBD2,TGTGCCAGCAGCTTAAGCGGGAGACACACAGATACGCAGTATTTT,CASSLSGRHTDTQYF
TRBV9,TRBJ2-6,.,.,TGTGCCAGCAGCGTAGTTGTCTCTGGGGCCAACGTCCTGACTTTC,CASSVVVSGANVLTF
TRBV6-6,TRBJ2-1,.,TRBD1,TGTGCCAGCAGTTACTCGCGACAGGGCAGTGAGCAGTTCTTC,CASSYSRQGSEQFF
TRBV28,TRBJ1-1,.,.,TGTGCCAGCAGTTTATTAGCCCGGGCAGGGTTTACTGAAGCTTTCTTT,CASSLLARAGFTEAFF
TRBV10-3,TRBJ2-7,many,.,TGTGCCATCAGTGCCGGATCCTACGAGCAGTACTTC,CAISAGSYEQYF
TRBV19,TRBJ1-5,.,.,TGTGCCAGTAGTTGGGGGACGGACGATCTTCCCCAGCATTTT,CASSWGTDDLPQHF
TRBV4-2,TRBJ2-1,.,.,TGTGCCAGCAGCCAGGGACCCATTGAATTTACCTACAATGAGCAGTTCTTC,CASSQGPIEFTYNEQFF
TRBV28,TRBJ2-7,many,.,TGTGCCAGCACCCTAAACACCTACGAGCAGTACTTC,CASTLNTYEQYF
TRBV29-1,TRBJ2-7,.,.,TGCAGCCCCCGAGGGGGGCGGTACGAGCAGTACTTC,CSPRGGRYEQYF
TRBV7-9,TRBJ2-7,.,TRBD1,TGTGCCAGCAGCTCGTGGGACAGGGGAGCGTACGAGCAGTACTTC,CASSSWDRGAYEQYF
TRBV5-4,TRBJ2-7,.,TRBD1,TGTGCCAGCAGCTTACAGGGGGCGCACTACGAGCAGTACTTC,CASSLQGAHYEQYF
TRBV7-9,TRBJ1-1,.,.,TGTGCCAGCAGTTCTACGGTCGGGTCCGAAGCTTTCTTT,CASSSTVGSEAFF
TRBV5-4,TRBJ2-5,.,TRBD1,TGTGCCAGCAGCTTGCCTCGGGACAGAGCACAAGAGACCCAGTACTTC,CASSLPRDRAQETQYF
TRBV28,TRBJ1-4,.,.,TGTGCCAGCAGTTTATGGGGTGGCGAAAAACTGTTTTTT,CASSLWGGEKLFF
TRBV30,TRBJ2-1,.,.,TGTGCCTGGAGTGAGGATGAGCAGTTCTTC,CAWSEDEQFF
TRBV27,TRBJ1-2,.,TRBD1,TGTGCCAGCAGTCCTACAGGGGGCGGCTACACCTTC,CASSPTGGGYTF
TRBV7-2,TRBJ2-7,.,.,TGTGCCAGCAGCCGAGACGGGTTGCAGTTGAGGGGGAGGAGGTTCGAGCAGTACTTC,CASSRDGLQLRGRRFEQYF
TRBV7-8,TRBJ1-5,.,TRBD1,TGTGCCAGCAGCGTGGACAGGGTCAGCAATCAGCCCCAGCATTTT,CASSVDRVSNQPQHF
TRBV7-9,TRBJ2-7,.,.,TGTGCCAGCAGCCCTCCATACACCTACGAGCAGTACTTC,CASSPPYTYEQYF
TRBV13,TRBJ2-7,.,TRBD2,TGTGCCAGCAGCTGGGGGACTAGCGGGAGTTCTGACGAGCAGTACTTC,CASSWGTSGSSDEQYF
TRBV5-1,TRBJ2-7,.,TRBD2,TGCGCCAGCAGCTTGGGACTAGCGGGAGGGCCGGGAGCGCAGTACTTC,CASSLGLAGGPGAQYF
TRBV10-3,TRBJ1-2,.,TRBD1,TGTGCCATCAGTGGTCCCGGGACAGGGAGTGGCTACACCTTC,CAISGPGTGSGYTF
TRBV29-1,TRBJ2-5,.,.,TGCAGCGTTGAAGAGGGGACGGGCCAAGAGACCCAGTACTTC,CSVEEGTGQETQYF
TRBV4-1,TRBJ1-2,many,.,TGCGCCAGCAGCCAACGGGATAACTATGGCTACACCTTC,CASSQRDNYGYTF
TRBV15,TRBJ1-5,.,.,TGTGCCAGTACCCCAGGGGTGGATCAGCCCCAGCATTTT,CASTPGVDQPQHF